This T cell receptor (beta chain) was sequenced for a study of T cell changes during pregnancy in multiple sclerosis. The CDR3 runs 17 residues. With 4 bases clipped from V and 6 bases from J, the junction kept 16 bases outside the gene matches. Germline-derived CDR1 and CDR2 are SGHRS and YFSETQ. Sequencing used immunoSEQ multiplex PCR; TCRdb keeps in-frame clones, though not all of them. The sample holds approximately 2,200 clones, roughly 77% seen once. This TCR was recovered from a female patient with multiple sclerosis, enrolled in a pregnancy study. Some clones in this sample may be carry-over from other donors' samples. The chain is built from TRBV5-1 and TRBJ2-3; the match to TRBD1 covers 8 bases. The sequenced sample consisted of CD4+ T cells from PBMCs (not recorded whether the cells were cultured). Written as DNA, the CDR3 is TGCGCCAGCAGCCGGAGGGCTCCGGGACAGGATAAGGATACGCAGTATTTT. Its protein is CASSRRAPGQDKDTQYF.